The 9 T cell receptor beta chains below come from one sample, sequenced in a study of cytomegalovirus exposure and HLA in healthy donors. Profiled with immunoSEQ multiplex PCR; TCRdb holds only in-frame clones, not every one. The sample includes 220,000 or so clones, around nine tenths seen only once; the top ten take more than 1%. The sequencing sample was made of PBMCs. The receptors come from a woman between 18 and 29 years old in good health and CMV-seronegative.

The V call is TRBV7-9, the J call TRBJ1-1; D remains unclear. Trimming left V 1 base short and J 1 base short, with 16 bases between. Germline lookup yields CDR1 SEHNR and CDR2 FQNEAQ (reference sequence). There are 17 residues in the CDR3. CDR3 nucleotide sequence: TGTGCCAGCAGCTTAGTTATAGGCGTCGGAGCGAACACTGAAGCTTTCTTT. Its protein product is CASSLVIGVGANTEAFF.

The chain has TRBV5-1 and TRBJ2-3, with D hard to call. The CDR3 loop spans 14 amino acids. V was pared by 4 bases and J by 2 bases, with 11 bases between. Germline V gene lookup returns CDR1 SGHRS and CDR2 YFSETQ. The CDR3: CASSPQAFTDTQYF. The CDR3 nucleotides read TGCGCCAGCAGCCCGCAGGCGTTCACAGATACGCAGTATTTT.

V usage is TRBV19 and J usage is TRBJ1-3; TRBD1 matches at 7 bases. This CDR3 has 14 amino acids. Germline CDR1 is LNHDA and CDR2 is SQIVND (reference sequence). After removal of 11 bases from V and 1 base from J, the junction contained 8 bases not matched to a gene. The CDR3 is CAGGQVYSGNTIYF. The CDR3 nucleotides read TGTGCCGGCGGACAGGTCTATTCTGGAAACACCATATATTTT.

CDR3 nucleotide sequence: TGTGCCAGCAGCTCCACGGGACAGCCTCAGCCCCAGCATTTT. This sequence encodes CASSSTGQPQPQHF. The chain employs TRBV7-9 and TRBJ1-5, with TRBD1 matching 7 bases. This CDR3 has 14 amino acids. Unmatched junction bases numbered 6, after V lost 4 bases and J lost 6 bases. Germline lookup yields CDR1 SEHNR and CDR2 FQNEAQ (reference sequence).

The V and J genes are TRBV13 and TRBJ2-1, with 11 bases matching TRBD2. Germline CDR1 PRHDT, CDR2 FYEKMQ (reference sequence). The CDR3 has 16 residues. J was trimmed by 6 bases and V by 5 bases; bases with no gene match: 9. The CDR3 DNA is TGTGCCAGCAGCGCAATTCAGACTAGCGGGATCAATGAGCAGTTCTTC. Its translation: CASSAIQTSGINEQFF.

The CDR3 sequence is CASSVRTSGRRATDTQYF. The DNA for the CDR3 is TGTGCCAGTAGTGTCCGGACTAGCGGGAGACGGGCTACAGATACGCAGTATTTT. This chain links TRBV19 with TRBJ2-3; 13 bases match TRBD2. Trimming took 5 bases from V and 3 from J; bases not matched to a gene: 11. The germline CDR1 and CDR2 sequences are LNHDA and SQIVND (reference sequence). The CDR3 is 18 amino acids.

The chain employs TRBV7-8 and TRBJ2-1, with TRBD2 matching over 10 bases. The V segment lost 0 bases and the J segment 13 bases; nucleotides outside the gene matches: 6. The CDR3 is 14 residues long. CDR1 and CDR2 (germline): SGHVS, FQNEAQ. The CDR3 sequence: CASSLASSGSHQFF. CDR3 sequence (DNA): TGTGCCAGCAGCTTAGCCTCTAGCGGGAGTCACCAGTTCTTC.

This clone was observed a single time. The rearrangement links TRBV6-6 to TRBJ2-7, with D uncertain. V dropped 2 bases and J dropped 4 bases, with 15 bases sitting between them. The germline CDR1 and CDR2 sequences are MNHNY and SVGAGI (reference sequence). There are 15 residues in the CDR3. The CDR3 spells CASSYVAAASYEQYF. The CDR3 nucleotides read TGTGCCAGCAGTTACGTTGCGGCGGCGAGTTACGAGCAGTACTTC.

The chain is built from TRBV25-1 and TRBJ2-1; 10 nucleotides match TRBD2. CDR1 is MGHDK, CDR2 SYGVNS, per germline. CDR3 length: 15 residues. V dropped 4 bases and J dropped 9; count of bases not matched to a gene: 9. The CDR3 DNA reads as TGTGCCAGCAGTGCCCTAGCGGGAGTTATTGGTGAGCAGTTCTTC. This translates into CASSALAGVIGEQFF.